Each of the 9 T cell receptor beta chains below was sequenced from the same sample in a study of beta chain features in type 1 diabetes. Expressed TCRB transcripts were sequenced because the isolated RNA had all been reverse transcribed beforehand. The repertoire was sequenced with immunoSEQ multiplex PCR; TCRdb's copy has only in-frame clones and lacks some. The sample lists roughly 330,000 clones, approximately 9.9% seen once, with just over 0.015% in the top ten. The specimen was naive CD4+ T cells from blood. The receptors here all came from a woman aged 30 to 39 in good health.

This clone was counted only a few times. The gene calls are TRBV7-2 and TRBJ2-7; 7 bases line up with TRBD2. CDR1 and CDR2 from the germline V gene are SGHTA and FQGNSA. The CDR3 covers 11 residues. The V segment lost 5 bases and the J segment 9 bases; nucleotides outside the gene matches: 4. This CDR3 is CASSTLAVQYF. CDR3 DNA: TGTGCCAGCAGCACTCTAGCGGTGCAGTACTTC.

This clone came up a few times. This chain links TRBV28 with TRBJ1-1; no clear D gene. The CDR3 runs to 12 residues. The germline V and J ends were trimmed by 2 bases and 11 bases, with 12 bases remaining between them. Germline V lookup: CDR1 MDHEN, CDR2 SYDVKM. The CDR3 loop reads CASSLIPGEAFF. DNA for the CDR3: TGTGCCAGCAGTTTAATTCCCGGGGAGGCTTTCTTT.

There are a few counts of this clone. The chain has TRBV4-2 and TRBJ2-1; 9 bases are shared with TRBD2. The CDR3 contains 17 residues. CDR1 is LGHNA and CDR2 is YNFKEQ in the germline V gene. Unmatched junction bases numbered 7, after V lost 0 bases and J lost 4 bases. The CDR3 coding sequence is TGTGCCAGCAGCCAAGATCTCGGTCTAGCGGGGTACAATGAGCAGTTCTTC. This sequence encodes CASSQDLGLAGYNEQFF.

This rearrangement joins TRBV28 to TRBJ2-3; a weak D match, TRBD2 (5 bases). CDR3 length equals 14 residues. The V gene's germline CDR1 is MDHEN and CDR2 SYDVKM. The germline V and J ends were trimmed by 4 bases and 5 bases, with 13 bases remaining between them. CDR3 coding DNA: TGTGCCAGCAGTTCCCGAGGGCACGGAGATACGCAGTATTTT. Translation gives CASSSRGHGDTQYF. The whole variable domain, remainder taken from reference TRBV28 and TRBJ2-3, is DVKVTQSSRYLVKRTGEKVFLECVQDMDHENMFWYRQDPGLGLRLIYFSYDVKMKEKGDIPEGYSVSREKKERFSLILESASTNQTSMYLCASSSRGHGDTQYFGPGTRLTVL.

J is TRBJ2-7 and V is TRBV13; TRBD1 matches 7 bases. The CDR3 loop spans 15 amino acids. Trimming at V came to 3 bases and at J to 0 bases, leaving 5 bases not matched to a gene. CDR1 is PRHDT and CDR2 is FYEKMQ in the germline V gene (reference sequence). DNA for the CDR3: TGTGCCAGCAGCTTCTCCGGGACAGTCTCCTACGAGCAGTACTTC. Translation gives CASSFSGTVSYEQYF.

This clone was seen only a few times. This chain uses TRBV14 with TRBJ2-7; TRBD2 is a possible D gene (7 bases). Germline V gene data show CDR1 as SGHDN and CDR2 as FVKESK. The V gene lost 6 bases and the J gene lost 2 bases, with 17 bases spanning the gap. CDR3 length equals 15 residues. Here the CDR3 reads CASSRGGAGPYEQYF. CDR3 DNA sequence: TGTGCCAGCAGTCGAGGGGGGGCAGGACCCTACGAGCAGTACTTC.

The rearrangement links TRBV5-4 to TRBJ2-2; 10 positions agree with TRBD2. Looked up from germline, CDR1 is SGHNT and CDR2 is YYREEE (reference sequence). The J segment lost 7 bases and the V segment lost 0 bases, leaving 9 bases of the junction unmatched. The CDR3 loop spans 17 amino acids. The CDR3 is CASSLARLAGEVGELFF. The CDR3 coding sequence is TGTGCCAGCAGCTTGGCCAGGCTAGCGGGAGAGGTCGGGGAGCTGTTTTTT. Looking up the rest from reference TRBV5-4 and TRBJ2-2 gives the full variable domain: ETGVTQSPTHLIKTRGQQVTLRCSSQSGHNTVSWYQQALGQGPQFIFQYYREEENGRGNFPPRFSGLQFPNYSSELNVNALELDDSALYLCASSLARLAGEVGELFFGEGSRLTVL.

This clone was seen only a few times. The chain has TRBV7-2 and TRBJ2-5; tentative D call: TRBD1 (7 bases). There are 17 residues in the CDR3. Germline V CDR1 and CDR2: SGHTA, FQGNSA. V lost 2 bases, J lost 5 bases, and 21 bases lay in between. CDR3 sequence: CASSLPSLQGGMETQYF. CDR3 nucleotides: TGTGCCAGCAGCTTACCCAGCCTCCAGGGGGGTATGGAGACCCAGTACTTC.

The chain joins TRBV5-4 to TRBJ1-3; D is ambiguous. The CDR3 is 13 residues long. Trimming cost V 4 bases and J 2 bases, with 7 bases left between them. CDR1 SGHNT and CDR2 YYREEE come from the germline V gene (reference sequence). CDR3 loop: CASSPVAGNTIYF. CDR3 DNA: TGTGCCAGCAGCCCGGTGGCTGGAAACACCATATATTTT.